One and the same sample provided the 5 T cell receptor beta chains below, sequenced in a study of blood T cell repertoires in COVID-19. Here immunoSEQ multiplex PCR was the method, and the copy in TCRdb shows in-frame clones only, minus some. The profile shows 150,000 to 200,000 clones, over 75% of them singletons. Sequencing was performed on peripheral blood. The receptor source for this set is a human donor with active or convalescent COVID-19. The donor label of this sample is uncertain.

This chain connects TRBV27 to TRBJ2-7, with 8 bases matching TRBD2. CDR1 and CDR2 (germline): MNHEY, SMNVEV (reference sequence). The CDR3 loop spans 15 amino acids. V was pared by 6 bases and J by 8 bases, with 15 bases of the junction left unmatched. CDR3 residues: CASSFLGGGLGKQYF. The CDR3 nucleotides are TGTGCCAGCAGCTTCCTCGGGGGGGGCTTGGGAAAGCAGTACTTC.

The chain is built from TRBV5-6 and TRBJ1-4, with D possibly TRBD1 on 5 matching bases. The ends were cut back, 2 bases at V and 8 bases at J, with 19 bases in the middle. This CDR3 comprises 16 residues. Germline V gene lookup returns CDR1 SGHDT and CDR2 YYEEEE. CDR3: CASSFLAGPRQEKLFF. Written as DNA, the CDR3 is TGTGCCAGCAGCTTTCTCGCAGGGCCTCGGCAAGAAAAACTGTTTTTT.

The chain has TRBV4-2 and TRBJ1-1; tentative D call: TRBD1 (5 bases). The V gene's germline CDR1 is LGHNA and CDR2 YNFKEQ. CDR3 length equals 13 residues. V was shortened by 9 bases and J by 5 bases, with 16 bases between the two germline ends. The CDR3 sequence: CASWGGSGTEAFF. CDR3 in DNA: TGTGCCAGTTGGGGCGGCAGTGGGACTGAAGCTTTCTTT.

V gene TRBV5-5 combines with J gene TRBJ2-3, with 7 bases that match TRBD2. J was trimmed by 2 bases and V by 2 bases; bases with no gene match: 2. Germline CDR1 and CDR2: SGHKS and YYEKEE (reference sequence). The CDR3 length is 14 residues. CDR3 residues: CASSFGGFTDTQYF. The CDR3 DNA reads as TGTGCCAGCAGCTTCGGGGGGTTCACAGATACGCAGTATTTT.

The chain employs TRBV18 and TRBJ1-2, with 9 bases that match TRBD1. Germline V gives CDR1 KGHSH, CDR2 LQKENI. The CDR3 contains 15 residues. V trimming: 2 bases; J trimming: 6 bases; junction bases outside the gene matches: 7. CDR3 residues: CASSPLGGQGNGYTF. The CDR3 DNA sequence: TGTGCCAGCTCACCATTAGGGGGACAGGGTAATGGCTACACCTTC.